This TCR beta chain was identified during a study of blood T cells in healthy people across ages. About the study: When template switching was applied, about one barcoded beta molecule was captured per two T cells.

Alongside a J-beta primer mix, a sample-barcoded 5' primer served in a second PCR lasting about 7 to 11 cycles. Sequencing of every sample gave 2.5 million or more CDR3-containing paired-end reads. TCRdb passed the 5' RACE reads through MiXCR, listing each CDR3 protein once. This table has 650,000 to 1,000,000 distinct CDR3 sequences, roughly 40% appearing once. This clonotype was detected many times. Its specificity is not known. General study findings and limits: Considered underestimates were the diversity estimates obtained from one million T cells. Per million T cells, the diversity of TCR beta decreased roughly linearly as age advanced.

V gave up 4 bases and J gave up 1 base; unmatched junction bases: 7. CDR1 and CDR2 from the germline V gene are SGDLS and YYNGEE. CDR3 size: 15 residues. Material for sequencing was blood. This chain uses TRBV9 with TRBJ2-5; TRBD2 agrees at 7 bases. The sequence derives from a man aged 18 to 30 in good health. Written as DNA, the CDR3 is TGTGCCAGCAGCCCTGGACTAGTCACCCAAGAGACCCAGTACTTC. It yields the protein CASSPGLVTQETQYF. Together with reference TRBV9 and TRBJ2-5, the CDR3 gives the full variable domain: DSGVTQTPKHLITATGQRVTLRCSPRSGDLSVYWYQQSLDQGLQFLIQYYNGEERAKGNILERFSAQQFPDLHSELNLSSLELGDSALYFCASSPGLVTQETQYFGPGTRLLVL.